This TCR beta chain was captured by sequencing in a study of cytomegalovirus exposure and HLA in healthy donors. Study-level points and caveats: The productive fraction for most TCR beta V segments was about 87% or about 30% in an earlier analysis. The Asian-associated ancestry cluster reportedly had fewer N-insertions than the 666-donor mean in a later analysis. V- and J-gene trimming of TCR beta was linked (in a later analysis) to a missense DCLRE1C variant.

Of note for this clone: What it binds is not known.

It was with 60 Vbeta and 13 Jbeta primers that the PCR ran. Here immunoSEQ multiplex PCR was the method, and the copy in TCRdb shows in-frame clones only, minus some. The data contain roughly 170,000 clones, approximately 80% of them seen just once; the ten biggest clones take up roughly 5%. V dropped 0 bases and J dropped 0 bases, with 5 bases sitting between them. Germline V lookup: CDR1 MNHEY, CDR2 SVGAGI. The CDR3 spans 15 residues. The chain uses TRBV6-5 and TRBJ1-4; D not resolved. The TCR originated in a man aged 18 to 35 in good health and CMV-seronegative. The specimen sequenced was PBMCs. The CDR3 coding sequence is TGTGCCAGCAGTTACTCGACATCAACTAATGAAAAACTGTTTTTT. It specifies CASSYSTSTNEKLFF.